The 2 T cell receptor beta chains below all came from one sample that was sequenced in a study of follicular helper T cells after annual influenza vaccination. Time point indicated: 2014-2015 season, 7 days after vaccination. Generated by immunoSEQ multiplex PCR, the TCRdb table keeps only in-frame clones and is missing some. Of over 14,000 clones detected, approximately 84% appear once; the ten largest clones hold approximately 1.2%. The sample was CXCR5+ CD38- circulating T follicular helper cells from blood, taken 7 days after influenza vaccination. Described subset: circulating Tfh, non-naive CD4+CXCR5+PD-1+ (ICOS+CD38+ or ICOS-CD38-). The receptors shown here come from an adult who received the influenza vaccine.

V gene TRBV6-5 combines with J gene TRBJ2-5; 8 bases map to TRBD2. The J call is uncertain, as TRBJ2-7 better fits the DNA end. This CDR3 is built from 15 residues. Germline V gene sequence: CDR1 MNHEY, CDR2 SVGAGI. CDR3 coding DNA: TGTGCCAGCAGAGGGGTCGGGAGGGCCGCTTACGAGCAGTACTTC. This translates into CASRGVGRAAYEQYF.

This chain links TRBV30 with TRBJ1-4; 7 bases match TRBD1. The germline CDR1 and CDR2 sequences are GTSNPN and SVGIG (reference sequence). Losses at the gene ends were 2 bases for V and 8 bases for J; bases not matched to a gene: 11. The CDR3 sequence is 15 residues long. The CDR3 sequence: CAWSSPYRGEEKLFF. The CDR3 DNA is TGTGCCTGGAGTTCCCCTTACAGGGGCGAGGAAAAACTGTTTTTT.